This T cell receptor (beta chain) was captured by sequencing in a study of cytomegalovirus exposure and HLA in healthy donors. Study-level findings and limits: Indistinguishability led to the exclusion of some V segments, TRBV6-2 and TRBV6-3 included. Among CMV-associated TCR beta chains, most appeared HLA-restricted in a later analysis.

The PCR contained 60 Vbeta and 13 Jbeta primers. Here immunoSEQ multiplex PCR was the method, and the copy in TCRdb shows in-frame clones only, minus some. This table has about 100,000 clones, roughly 80% appearing once. From germline, CDR1 is SGHDN and CDR2 FVKESK. V was cut by 1 base and J by 13 bases, with 8 bases left in between. The CDR3 consists of 11 residues. Notes on this clone: Its antigen is as yet unknown.

This clonotype was sampled from a man between 50 and 59 years old in good health and CMV-seropositive. V usage is TRBV14 and J usage is TRBJ2-1, with TRBD1 as a possible D gene (5 bases). The sample taken for sequencing was PBMCs. This chain's CDR3 is CASSQAGLQFF. The CDR3 DNA follows: TGTGCCAGCAGCCAAGCAGGGCTTCAGTTCTTC.